This TCR beta chain was recovered during a study of T-cell memory formation after mild COVID-19 (dated by TCRdb to the early 2020s). In the study overall: TCR sequence clusters from the two donors were largely donor specific. In a couple of donors, T-cell clones that expanded and contracted after mild COVID-19 were followed by sequencing TCRalpha and TCRbeta repertoires longitudinally. The cohort comprised two young, previously healthy adult volunteers, one female and one male.

This clonotype came up a few times. No cognate antigen has been identified for it. Base quality data are lacking; no much larger clone is found one base away. Summary of the overall study and its limitations: Contracting CD4+ clones turned up mainly in the CM and EM memory subsets, whereas EMRA was where CD8+ clones were enriched. From day 15 to 85, contracting clones showed balanced CD4/CD8 phenotypes, whereas a second wave of clones that expanded from day 15 to 37 leaned towards CD4+. Only two mild cases were covered by the study, and larger cohorts that include severe cases with pre-infection samples were considered necessary. The detection of some responding clones in pre-infection memory suggests that pre-existing cross-reactive memory T cells joined the SARS-CoV-2 response. The second-wave clones that peaked on day 37 were not confirmed to be SARS-CoV-2 specific.

Sequencing was carried out with an Illumina NovaSeq 6000. cDNA libraries for TCRalpha and TCRbeta were prepared by 5'RACE using constant-segment primers, with sample barcodes and unique molecular identifiers added. Trizol reagent was used to extract RNA from every sample. Libraries were amplified in two PCR steps, with a second sample barcode and Illumina TruSeq adapters added in the second step. The libraries were sequenced on an Illumina NovaSeq using 2 x 150 bp paired-end reads. In the authors' own workflow: Demultiplexing of reads and collapsing into UMI-guided consensus sequences were performed with migec v1.2.7. Using mixcr v2.1.11, UMI consensuses were aligned to TRA and TRB V and J templates and then assembled into clonotypes. A clonotype was counted as expanded or contracted only if both edgeR and NoisET called the change significant, with noise models trained on biological replicates. For edgeR calls, a false discovery rate-adjusted p below 0.01 and a log2 fold-change threshold of 1 were applied. As an exploratory analysis of dynamics, PCA with hierarchical clustering was applied to max-normalized trajectories of the 1000 most abundant clonotypes. Separately sequenced CD4+ and CD8+ repertoires were used to assign a CD4 or CD8 phenotype to each responding clone. TCRdb trimmed the raw reads at Q25, called clones with MiXCR and kept productive beta chains. One record per CDR3 amino acid sequence lists the most common genes and DNA. V and J calls and clone size were set by TCRdb, not the authors. The sample table records under 250,000 distinct CDR3 sequences; roughly 14% of these occur just once. 2.1% of the sample goes to the ten largest clones.

The CDR3 measures 16 amino acids from cysteine to phenylalanine. Only the CDR3 part of the read is kept: 48 bases, read in frame from the first base. CDR1 and CDR2 were assigned from the germline V gene as MNHEY and SVGAGI. Trimming removed 2 bases from V and 4 bases from J; the gene matches leave 8 bases unexplained. Ficoll-Paque density gradient centrifugation was used to isolate PBMCs. Sequencing was done on a sample of PBMCs or a T cell subset sorted from them (not recorded which). This chain is built from TRBV6-5 and TRBJ1-2; TRBD1 fits 9 bases in the junction. This receptor was taken from an adult woman who had mild COVID-19 (a few samples of this study predate the infection). The sample titles of this study are shuffled in the database, so cell type and time point are left out; the donor was told from shared clones. The nucleotide sequence is TGTGCCAGCAGTTACACCGGGACAGGGAAGGGCTATGGCTACACCTTC. Translated, it reads CASSYTGTGKGYGYTF.